This is a list of T cell receptor beta chains from one sample in a study of cytomegalovirus exposure and HLA in healthy donors. Produced via immunoSEQ multiplex PCR; TCRdb's table is partial and in-frame only. The sample holds about 98,000 clones, roughly 76% seen once. Material: PBMCs. These receptors all stem from a man aged 50-60 years in good health and CMV-seronegative. The CDR3 runs from the conserved cysteine through the conserved F or W. The order of the fields is V gene, J gene, CDR3 protein.

v_call: TRBV7-2; j_call: TRBJ2-3; cdr3_aa: CASSRDRLSTDTQYF
v_call: TRBV6-5; j_call: TRBJ2-6; cdr3_aa: CASSFAAGSGANVLTF
v_call: TRBV28; j_call: TRBJ2-3; cdr3_aa: CASSQAANTQYF
v_call: TRBV7-2; j_call: TRBJ2-7; cdr3_aa: CASSLAGEGSYEQYF
v_call: TRBV5-1; j_call: NA; cdr3_aa: CASSQGLAATYEQYF
v_call: TRBV6-1; j_call: TRBJ1-1; cdr3_aa: CASSTGNEAFF
v_call: TRBV6-1; j_call: TRBJ1-1; cdr3_aa: CASSEQGTAFF
v_call: TRBV15; j_call: TRBJ2-7; cdr3_aa: CATSRGGLAAFYEQYF
v_call: TRBV6-5; j_call: TRBJ2-1; cdr3_aa: CASRGGASYNEQFF
v_call: TRBV7-9; j_call: TRBJ2-5; cdr3_aa: CASSLGYVSQETQYF
v_call: TRBV14; j_call: TRBJ2-7; cdr3_aa: CASSYGTGSYEQYF
v_call: TRBV27; j_call: TRBJ1-1; cdr3_aa: CASSYRGLGGCEAFF
v_call: TRBV28; j_call: TRBJ1-2; cdr3_aa: CASSLMGAGGYTF
v_call: TRBV6-6; j_call: TRBJ1-5; cdr3_aa: CASNLRGGNQPQHF
v_call: TRBV5-1; j_call: TRBJ1-4; cdr3_aa: CASNRDRDEKLFF
v_call: TRBV7-9; j_call: TRBJ2-5; cdr3_aa: CASSFAGVGETQYF
v_call: TRBV9; j_call: TRBJ2-3; cdr3_aa: CASSVGTSGITDTQYF
v_call: TRBV7-6; j_call: TRBJ1-1; cdr3_aa: CASSPSPGARAFF
v_call: TRBV6-1; j_call: TRBJ2-7; cdr3_aa: CASSPRTDSYEQYF
v_call: TRBV7-9; j_call: TRBJ2-1; cdr3_aa: CASSLELISPTNNEQFF
v_call: TRBV7-6; j_call: TRBJ2-7; cdr3_aa: CASSFGQGVGEQYF
v_call: TRBV5-1; j_call: TRBJ1-1; cdr3_aa: CASSFTGGASWDTEAFF
v_call: TRBV5-1; j_call: TRBJ2-3; cdr3_aa: CASSLWGGSPWDTQYF